This T cell receptor (beta chain) was identified during a study of T-cell memory formation after mild COVID-19. Study-wide context: There were largely donor-specific TCR clusters.

Deletions cut 6 bases from V and 4 bases from J, with 16 bases between. The CDR3 has 14 residues. Germline loops: CDR1 SGHRS, CDR2 YFSETQ. TCR alpha and TCR beta cDNA libraries carrying sample barcodes and UMIs came from 5'RACE with constant-segment primers. TCRdb analysed the 5' RACE reads with MiXCR anew, one entry per CDR3 protein. The table shows 470,000 or so distinct CDR3 sequences, with approximately 19% occurring only once. Turning to this clonotype: Its antigen is currently unknown.

General study points: Among clones contracting day 15 to 85, CD4/CD8 was balanced, whereas later expanders leaned CD4+. Mainly in CM and EM were contracting CD4+ clones; CD8+ were in EMRA.

The specimen sequenced was PBMCs or a T cell subset sorted from them (not recorded which). This chain links TRBV5-1 with TRBJ1-2; D is possibly TRBD1 (6 bases). The source is a man aged 18 to 29 who had mild COVID-19 (a few samples of this study predate the infection). Cell type and time point are not known. CDR3 bases: TGCGCCAGCATAACCCAACCAGGGGCCTATGGCTACACCTTC. This sequence encodes CASITQPGAYGYTF.